The 28 T cell receptor beta chains below were found in one sample sequenced in a study of blood T cell repertoires in COVID-19. The assay was immunoSEQ multiplex PCR, and TCRdb's table has in-frame clones only and misses some. The top ten hold approximately 15% of the sample, which has 50,000 to 65,000 clones, around 85% seen once. Sequencing input: peripheral blood. The source is a human donor in a cohort sampled during active COVID-19.

The rearrangement joins TRBV5-1 to TRBJ2-5; perhaps TRBD2 as D (5 bases). This CDR3 region has 12 residues. Germline-derived CDR1 and CDR2 are SGHRS and YFSETQ. Trimming pared 2 bases from V and 5 bases from J, leaving 7 bases between. DNA for the CDR3: TGCGCCAGCAGCTTACTAGGGGAGACCCAGTACTTC. Protein product: CASSLLGETQYF.

This clone was found once. This chain joins TRBV4-1 and TRBJ1-1; the D is unclear. Trimming shortened V by 4 bases and J by 6 bases, and 6 bases separated the two germline ends. The V gene's germline CDR1 is MGHRA and CDR2 YSYEKL. The CDR3 runs to 11 residues. The CDR3: CASSRASEAFF. The CDR3 region has the DNA TGCGCCAGCAGCCGGGCCTCTGAAGCTTTCTTT.

This chain connects TRBV2 to TRBJ1-4; D ambiguous. Germline V gene data show CDR1 as SNHLY and CDR2 as FYNNEI. The CDR3 runs to 14 residues. Trimming left V 6 bases short and J 5 bases short, with 13 bases between. In nucleotides, the CDR3 is TGTGCCAGCAGCGTACAGCATTGGAATGAAAAACTGTTTTTT. This encodes CASSVQHWNEKLFF.

V usage is TRBV6-5 and J usage is TRBJ1-6; possible D gene TRBD1, 6 bases. CDR3 length equals 15 residues. Germline CDR1 is MNHEY and CDR2 is SVGAGI. V was trimmed by 0 bases and J by 5 bases, leaving 8 bases between them. DNA of the CDR3: TGTGCCAGCAGTTACTCAGGGGGGGATAATTCACCCCTCCACTTT. Translating it yields CASSYSGGDNSPLHF.

The rearrangement links TRBV11-3 to TRBJ2-1; 8 bases are shared with TRBD2. CDR3 length: 15 amino acids. CDR1 is SGHNT, CDR2 YENEEA, per germline. The junction had 6 bases not matched to a gene; V was cut back by 3 bases and J by 5 bases. This CDR3 reads CASSLGSGADNEQFF. CDR3 DNA: TGTGCCAGCAGCTTGGGTAGCGGGGCTGACAATGAGCAGTTCTTC.

The V and J genes are TRBV3-1 (or the pseudogene TRBV3-2) and TRBJ1-2; 7 bases map to TRBD1. This CDR3 is built from 15 residues. With 0 bases clipped from V and 4 bases from J, the junction kept 5 bases outside the gene matches. Looked up from germline, CDR1 is LGHDT and CDR2 is YNNKEL (reference sequence). CDR3 protein: CASSQDRGAVYGYTF. CDR3 DNA: TGTGCCAGCAGCCAAGACAGGGGGGCGGTCTATGGCTACACCTTC.

This chain uses TRBV2 with TRBJ2-7, with TRBD2 matching over 7 bases. This CDR3 contains 14 residues. Germline V lookup: CDR1 SNHLY, CDR2 FYNNEI. V was pared by 7 bases and J by 1 base, with 7 bases of the junction left unmatched. The CDR3 here is CASTPRTSSYEQYF. CDR3 coding DNA: TGTGCCAGCACTCCCAGGACTAGTTCCTACGAGCAGTACTTC. Together with reference TRBV2 and TRBJ2-7, the CDR3 gives the full variable domain: EPEVTQTPSHQVTQMGQEVILRCVPISNHLYFYWYRQILGQKVEFLVSFYNNEISEKSEIFDDQFSVERPDGSNFTLKIRSTKLEDSAMYFCASTPRTSSYEQYFGPGTRLTVT.

The chain employs TRBV6-5 and TRBJ1-1; D is uncertain. Per the germline V gene, CDR1 is MNHEY and CDR2 is SVGAGI. This CDR3 comprises 13 residues. V lost 3 bases and J lost 1, with 6 bases in between. This chain's CDR3 is CASSYGTNTEAFF. Written as DNA, the CDR3 is TGTGCCAGCAGTTATGGCACGAACACTGAAGCTTTCTTT.

The rearrangement links TRBV19 to TRBJ2-1; possible D gene TRBD1, 5 bases. Germline V gene data show CDR1 as LNHDA and CDR2 as SQIVND (reference sequence). V was shortened by 4 bases and J by 8 bases, with 18 bases between the two germline ends. The CDR3 consists of 15 residues. The chain's CDR3 is CASSNQGVSDDEQFF. The DNA of the CDR3 is TGTGCCAGTAGTAACCAAGGGGTCTCGGACGATGAGCAGTTCTTC. The complete variable domain, with remaining parts taken from reference TRBV19 and TRBJ2-1, reads DGGITQSPKYLFRKEGQNVTLSCEQNLNHDAMYWYRQDPGQGLRLIYYSQIVNDFQKGDIAEGYSVSREKKESFPLTVTSAQKNPTAFYLCASSNQGVSDDEQFFGPGTRLTVL.

This chain joins TRBV24-1 and TRBJ2-1, with 8 bases aligning to TRBD1. Germline CDR1 KGHDR, CDR2 SFDVKD. The CDR3 runs 17 residues. J lost 5 bases, V lost 4 bases, and 12 bases had no gene match. CDR3 sequence: CATSDSAGTGANNEQFF. CDR3 nucleotides: TGTGCCACCAGTGACTCAGCCGGGACAGGAGCCAACAATGAGCAGTTCTTC.

This chain uses TRBV2 with TRBJ2-3; possible D gene TRBD2, 6 bases. The V end lost 8 bases, the J end lost 9 bases, and 18 bases lay between the germline ends. This CDR3 region has 13 residues. CDR1 is SNHLY and CDR2 is FYNNEI in the germline V gene. CDR3 nucleotides: TGTGCCAGCTCCGGTGCGGGGCCAGGGACGCAGTATTTT. It yields the protein CASSGAGPGTQYF.

The V gene is TRBV4-1, the J gene TRBJ2-5; D gene ambiguous. V was clipped by 0 bases and J by 4 bases, with 6 bases between them. Looked up from germline, CDR1 is MGHRA and CDR2 is YSYEKL. The CDR3 is made up of 13 amino acids. The CDR3 protein is CASSQDLVETQYF. CDR3 coding DNA: TGCGCCAGCAGCCAAGATCTAGTAGAGACCCAGTACTTC.

This clone appeared a few times. The CDR3 protein is CASRSRLAGGPTQYF. CDR3 nucleotides: TGTGCCAGCAGATCCAGACTAGCGGGAGGGCCGACTCAGTATTTT. The genes are TRBV13 and TRBJ2-3; 14 nucleotides agree with TRBD2. CDR3 size: 15 residues. Losses at the gene ends were 6 bases for V and 12 bases for J; bases not matched to a gene: 11. Germline values: CDR1 PRHDT, CDR2 FYEKMQ (reference sequence). The variable domain in full, with the rest retrieved from reference TRBV13 and TRBJ2-3, is AAGVIQSPRHLIKEKRETATLKCYPIPRHDTVYWYQQGPGQDPQFLISFYEKMQSDKGSIPDRFSAQQFSDYHSELNMSSLELGDSALYFCASRSRLAGGPTQYFGPGTRLTVL.

The chain recombines TRBV3-1 (or the pseudogene TRBV3-2) with TRBJ2-1; D may be TRBD2 (6 bases). The CDR3 runs 12 residues. Germline V CDR1 and CDR2: LGHDT, YNNKEL (reference sequence). V shed 3 bases and J shed 9 bases, with 9 bases lying between them. The CDR3 sequence is CASSQEGLEQFF. The CDR3 coding sequence is TGTGCCAGCAGCCAGGAGGGGCTTGAGCAGTTCTTC.

This chain links TRBV2 with TRBJ2-1; 14 nucleotides agree with TRBD2. CDR3 length: 15 amino acids. Germline lookup yields CDR1 SNHLY and CDR2 FYNNEI. V dropped 7 bases and J dropped 9; count of bases not matched to a gene: 8. The CDR3 loop is CASTPTSGRAGEQFF. In DNA, the CDR3 is TGTGCCAGCACCCCGACTAGCGGGAGGGCCGGTGAGCAGTTCTTC.

The rearrangement links TRBV25-1 to TRBJ1-2; possibly TRBD1 for D (6 bases). Looked up from germline, CDR1 is MGHDK and CDR2 is SYGVNS. The CDR3 runs to 16 residues. V lost 3 bases, J lost 4 bases, and 18 bases lay in between. The CDR3 reads CASSDPRDRNSYGYTF. The CDR3 bases are TGTGCCAGCAGTGACCCAAGAGACAGGAACTCCTATGGCTACACCTTC.

This rearrangement joins TRBV11-2 to TRBJ1-2; D not resolved. Germline V CDR1 and CDR2: SGHAT, FQNNGV. The V end was cut by 2 bases, the J end by 2 bases, with 9 bases between. There are 14 residues in the CDR3. This chain's CDR3 is CASSLILSNYGYTF. The DNA for the CDR3 is TGTGCCAGCAGCTTAATATTATCGAACTATGGCTACACCTTC.

This sequence joins TRBV7-3 and TRBJ2-2; 9 bases fit TRBD2. The CDR3 has 15 amino acids. With 5 bases clipped from V and 4 bases from J, the junction kept 5 bases outside the gene matches. The germline gives CDR1 SGHTA, CDR2 FQGTGA. CDR3 loop: CASSRGGAGTGELFF. For the CDR3, the DNA is TGTGCCAGCAGCCGCGGGGGGGCTGGCACCGGGGAGCTGTTTTTT.

As DNA, the CDR3 is TGCGCCAGCAGCCAAGAGGCTAGTCTAGCGGGAGTCGGAGAGACCCAGTACTTC. It is translated as CASSQEASLAGVGETQYF. V usage is TRBV4-1 and J usage is TRBJ2-5; TRBD2 agrees at 10 bases. V shed 0 bases, J shed 4 bases, and the junction held 11 bases outside the gene matches. CDR1 and CDR2 from the germline V gene are MGHRA and YSYEKL. The CDR3 is 18 amino acids.

The genes are TRBV19 and TRBJ1-6; D may be TRBD1 (5 bases). Trimming cost V 6 bases and J 8 bases, with 11 bases left between them. The CDR3 extends over 13 amino acids. CDR1 LNHDA and CDR2 SQIVND come from the germline V gene (reference sequence). The CDR3 loop reads CASRRGGDSPLHF. DNA for the CDR3: TGTGCCAGTAGGAGGGGAGGGGATTCACCCCTCCACTTT.

The chain combines TRBV7-3 with TRBJ1-1; 10 bases agree with TRBD1. The V gene's germline CDR1 is SGHTA and CDR2 FQGTGA. CDR3 length: 15 amino acids. V lost 1 base to trimming and J lost 7 bases; unmatched junction nucleotides: 6. The CDR3 nucleotides are TGTGCCAGCAGCTTAAAAGGGACAGGGGTTAATGAAGCTTTCTTT. It translates to CASSLKGTGVNEAFF.

V and J are TRBV21-1 and TRBJ2-1; the DNA was not used to check the table's D call, TRBD1. TRBV21-1 is a known pseudogene. CDR3 length: 16 amino acids. DNA for the CDR3: TGTGCCAGCAGCAAAGGGGGGAAGGGGGCTCACAATGAGCAGTTCTTC. Residues: CASSKGGKGAHNEQFF.

The gene calls are TRBV7-9 and TRBJ2-7, with a possible D match to TRBD2 (5 bases). CDR3 size: 13 residues. Trimming took off 4 bases at V and 6 bases at J, with 13 bases between the two ends. Germline CDR1 is SEHNR and CDR2 is FQNEAQ (reference sequence). This chain's CDR3 is CASSYPGGSEQYF. CDR3 nucleotide sequence: TGTGCCAGCAGCTACCCTGGAGGATCCGAGCAGTACTTC.

V is TRBV27 and J is TRBJ1-1; 10 bases line up with TRBD1. Looked up from germline, CDR1 is MNHEY and CDR2 is SMNVEV (reference sequence). Germline trimming cut 4 bases from V and 5 bases from J; bases unmatched to any gene: 4. This CDR3 is 14 amino acids long. The CDR3 here is CASSSRTGGTEAFF. For the CDR3, the DNA is TGTGCCAGCAGTTCGCGGACAGGGGGAACTGAAGCTTTCTTT.

V usage is TRBV15 and J usage is TRBJ2-7; 10 bases match TRBD1. V was clipped by 3 bases and J by 4 bases; unmatched bases: 6. The CDR3 spans 15 residues. The germline V gene encodes CDR1 LNHNV and CDR2 YYDKDF (reference sequence). CDR3 coding DNA: TGTGCCACCAGCAGGGACAGGGGGGGTCGATACGAGCAGTACTTC. Its protein product is CATSRDRGGRYEQYF.

The rearrangement uses TRBV5-6 and TRBJ2-7, with a possible D match to TRBD1 (5 bases). This CDR3 comprises 13 residues. With 4 bases removed from V and 0 bases from J, the gap between germline ends came to 8 bases. CDR1 is SGHDT and CDR2 is YYEEEE in the germline V gene. The CDR3 reads CASSPGSSYEQYF. The CDR3, as DNA: TGTGCCAGCAGCCCAGGGTCCTCCTACGAGCAGTACTTC.

The J gene is TRBJ1-6, the V gene TRBV9; 12 bases map to TRBD1. Germline CDR1 and CDR2: SGDLS and YYNGEE. This CDR3 has 15 amino acids. The V and J ends lost 2 bases and 14 bases, in that order; junction bases with no gene match: 8. The CDR3 sequence: CASSVKGQGAQTLHF. Written as DNA, the CDR3 is TGTGCCAGCAGCGTTAAGGGACAGGGGGCACAGACCCTCCACTTT.

The chain has TRBV7-8 and TRBJ1-2; 8 nucleotides line up with TRBD1. Losses at the gene ends were 4 bases for V and 4 bases for J; bases not matched to a gene: 5. This CDR3 has 14 residues. Germline CDR1 and CDR2: SGHVS and FQNEAQ. This CDR3 is CASSSQGAVYGYTF. For the CDR3, the DNA is TGTGCCAGCAGCTCTCAGGGGGCGGTCTATGGCTACACCTTC.